These 26 T cell receptor beta chains were sequenced from one sample in a study of identical twins. TCRdb processed the 5' RACE reads anew with MiXCR; each CDR3 protein has one entry. The repertoire holds some 320,000 distinct CDR3 sequences, with roughly 12% as singletons. These same records also appear under a second study, on yellow fever vaccine responses in identical twins.

The sequencing input was CD8+ T cells sorted from blood. The origin of the receptors is a woman aged 18-29 years in good health.

On this clonotype itself: The junction does not match germline at one end; this may be a read error. The genes are TRBV2 and TRBJ2-1, with TRBD2 as a possible D gene (5 bases). This CDR3 is built from 10 residues. Germline-derived CDR1 and CDR2 are SNHLY and FYNNEI. This chain's CDR3 is CASGIRGSSF. CDR3 coding DNA: TGTGCCAGCGGCATTAGAGGGTCAAGCTTC.

This clonotype has only a few counts. CDR3 coding DNA: TGCGCCAGCAGTGAGTCGGGGGGAGATACGCAGTATTTT. As protein: CASSESGGDTQYF. V gene TRBV10-1 combines with J gene TRBJ2-3; weak D call: TRBD2 (6 bases). Germline V gives CDR1 WNHNN, CDR2 SYGVQD (reference sequence). V dropped 0 bases and J dropped 5 bases, with 6 bases sitting between them. The CDR3 has 13 residues.

This clonotype has only a few counts. The V and J genes are TRBV2 and TRBJ1-1; D gene uncertain. Germline lookup yields CDR1 SNHLY and CDR2 FYNNEI. The CDR3 has 12 residues. The V end was cut by 5 bases, the J end by 1 base, with 5 bases between. Written as DNA, the CDR3 is TGTGCCAGCAGTTACGAGAACACTGAAGCTTTCTTT. It encodes CASSYENTEAFF.

In its sample, this clonotype was seen a few times. In DNA, the CDR3 is TGCGCCAGCAGCCAAGACAGGGGCGAAGGGAACACCATATATTTT. This codes for CASSQDRGEGNTIYF. The chain is built from TRBV4-1 and TRBJ1-3; a possible D gene is TRBD1 (6 bases). Germline CDR1 MGHRA, CDR2 YSYEKL. The CDR3 spans 15 residues. Trimming pared 0 bases from V and 7 bases from J, leaving 13 bases between.

The chain links TRBV2 to TRBJ2-2; perhaps D is TRBD1 or TRBD2 (5 bases each). V lost 7 bases, J lost 4 bases, and 10 bases lay in between. The CDR3 spans 13 residues. The germline CDR1 and CDR2 sequences are SNHLY and FYNNEI. CDR3: CASITGGTGELFF. CDR3 sequence (DNA): TGTGCCAGCATTACAGGAGGCACCGGGGAGCTGTTTTTT. Combining the CDR3 with reference TRBV2 and TRBJ2-2 gives the whole variable domain EPEVTQTPSHQVTQMGQEVILRCVPISNHLYFYWYRQILGQKVEFLVSFYNNEISEKSEIFDDQFSVERPDGSNFTLKIRSTKLEDSAMYFCASITGGTGELFFGEGSRLTVL.

V is TRBV7-9 and J is TRBJ2-2, with D perhaps TRBD1 or TRBD2 (6 bases each). Between the trimmed V and J ends, which lost 5 bases and 3 bases, there was a span of 13 bases. CDR1 is SEHNR, CDR2 FQNEAQ, per germline (reference sequence). The CDR3 spans 15 residues. CDR3 coding DNA: TGTGCCAGCAGCCCGGGGGCCGGAGACACCGGGGAGCTGTTTTTT. Its protein is CASSPGAGDTGELFF.

This clonotype was picked up many times. Just one base apart from a much larger clone, this may be a read error. The chain has TRBV27 and TRBJ2-1; D remains ambiguous. This CDR3 is built from 10 residues. From germline, CDR1 is MNHEY and CDR2 SMNVEV (reference sequence). V lost 6 bases and J 4 bases, leaving 1 base between the germline ends. CDR3 nucleotide sequence: TGTGCCAGCAGGTACAATGAGCAGTTCTTC. As protein: CASRYNEQFF.

This chain links TRBV20-1 with TRBJ2-3; D possibly matches TRBD1 or TRBD2 (7 bases each). The ends were cut back, 6 bases at V and 1 base at J, with 14 bases in the middle. The V gene's germline CDR1 is DFQATT and CDR2 SNEGSKA (reference sequence). The CDR3 is 14 residues long. DNA of the CDR3: TGCAGTGCCCAGGGGGGGCCGGGCACAGATACGCAGTATTTT. The encoded protein is CSAQGGPGTDTQYF.

The rearrangement links TRBV9 to TRBJ2-3, with D perhaps given as TRBD1 or TRBD2 (5 bases each). CDR3 size: 15 residues. Trimming took off 2 bases at V and 2 bases at J, with 12 bases between the two ends. CDR1 and CDR2 (germline): SGDLS, YYNGEE. DNA of the CDR3: TGTGCCAGCAGCGTGGGACCTTTCTACACAGATACGCAGTATTTT. Its translation is CASSVGPFYTDTQYF.

The CDR3 here is CATFRGDTEAFF. The CDR3 DNA follows: TGTGCCACCTTCAGGGGGGACACTGAAGCTTTCTTT. The genes are TRBV27 and TRBJ1-1; 7 bases agree with TRBD1. The germline gives CDR1 MNHEY, CDR2 SMNVEV (reference sequence). The CDR3 loop spans 12 amino acids. V lost 10 bases to trimming and J lost 3 bases; unmatched junction nucleotides: 5.

V is TRBV27 and J is TRBJ2-5; D perhaps matches TRBD2 (5 bases). Germline values: CDR1 MNHEY, CDR2 SMNVEV (reference sequence). V shed 0 bases and J shed 4 bases, with 9 bases lying between them. The CDR3 has 14 residues. The CDR3 is CASSLSSRGETQYF. The CDR3 region has the DNA TGTGCCAGCAGTTTATCGAGCCGGGGAGAGACCCAGTACTTC.

In this sample, this clonotype turned up many times. The chain combines TRBV10-3 with TRBJ2-7; no clear D gene. V was cut by 9 bases and J by 2 bases, with 8 bases left in between. CDR3 length equals 11 residues. The germline V gene has CDR1 ENHRY and CDR2 SYGVKD. CDR3 nucleotide sequence: TGTGCCATTTCCGACACCTACGAGCAGTACTTC. Its protein is CAISDTYEQYF.

The chain uses TRBV4-2 and TRBJ2-5; TRBD2 matches at 7 bases. This CDR3 spans 15 amino acids. CDR1 is LGHNA, CDR2 YNFKEQ, per germline. J gave up 0 bases and V 2 bases, and 3 bases lay outside the gene matches. CDR3 protein: CASSQLADYQETQYF. CDR3 in DNA: TGTGCCAGCAGCCAACTAGCGGACTACCAAGAGACCCAGTACTTC.

This clonotype was counted at least ten times. The chain carries TRBV20-1 and TRBJ2-1, with 7 nucleotides matching TRBD2. The junction had 6 bases not matched to a gene; V was cut back by 3 bases and J by 4 bases. The CDR3 extends over 14 amino acids. From germline, CDR1 is DFQATT and CDR2 SNEGSKA (reference sequence). CDR3 coding DNA: TGCAGTGCTAGTCCGGCTAGCGGTTACAATGAGCAGTTCTTC. Translating gives CSASPASGYNEQFF.

V usage is TRBV29-1 and J usage is TRBJ2-2; the match to TRBD2 covers 13 bases. With V trimmed by 0 bases and J by 4 bases, 5 bases remained unmatched. Per the germline V gene, CDR1 is SQVTM and CDR2 is ANQGSEA. The CDR3 is 17 amino acids. Here the CDR3 DNA reads TGCAGCGTTGAAGATAGGACTAGCGGGAGTCCCACCGGGGAGCTGTTTTTT. Translation gives CSVEDRTSGSPTGELFF.

The chain recombines TRBV5-1 with TRBJ1-1; 11 bases agree with TRBD1. This CDR3 is 17 amino acids long. Germline CDR1 reads SGHRS; CDR2 reads YFSETQ. With V trimmed by 8 bases and J by 0 bases, 12 bases remained unmatched. The CDR3 spells CASGTGTGGPMNTEAFF. DNA of the CDR3: TGCGCCAGTGGAACCGGGACAGGGGGTCCCATGAACACTGAAGCTTTCTTT.

A few counts support this clonotype. The genes are TRBV9 and TRBJ2-3; D is unclear. The CDR3 consists of 12 residues. Looked up from germline, CDR1 is SGDLS and CDR2 is YYNGEE. V lost 4 bases, J lost 7 bases, and 10 bases lay in between. The CDR3 DNA reads TGTGCCAGCAGCCTAAGTAGGAATACGCAGTATTTT. Encoded protein: CASSLSRNTQYF.

This sequence joins TRBV29-1 and TRBJ2-2; TRBD1 matches at 8 bases. Per germline, CDR1 SQVTM and CDR2 ANQGSEA. The CDR3 spans 15 residues. Trimming took 0 bases from V and 2 from J; bases not matched to a gene: 2. CDR3 residues: CSVEEGTGNTGELFF. CDR3 DNA sequence: TGCAGCGTTGAAGAGGGGACAGGAAACACCGGGGAGCTGTTTTTT.

The chain recombines TRBV15 with TRBJ2-2; TRBD1 matches 10 bases. Germline CDR1 reads LNHNV; CDR2 reads YYDKDF (reference sequence). The CDR3 spans 15 residues. The V segment lost 6 bases and the J segment 6 bases; nucleotides outside the gene matches: 7. The CDR3 nucleotides read TGTGCCACCAGGTCCGGGACAGGGGTCCCCGGGGAGCTGTTTTTT. It is translated as CATRSGTGVPGELFF.

The sample holds a few counts of this clonotype. The genes are TRBV6-1 and TRBJ2-7, with a weak D call TRBD2 (6 bases). V dropped 0 bases and J dropped 0 bases, with 6 bases sitting between them. CDR1 MNHNS and CDR2 SASEGT come from the germline V gene. The CDR3 is 14 residues long. CDR3 sequence reads: CASSEAGGSYEQYV. In DNA, the CDR3 is TGTGCCAGCAGTGAAGCGGGGGGCTCCTACGAGCAGTACGTC.

The chain carries TRBV12-3 or TRBV12-4 and TRBJ2-1; 7 nucleotides line up with TRBD2. This CDR3 has 12 amino acids. V dropped 6 bases and J dropped 8; count of bases not matched to a gene: 4. In DNA form, the CDR3 reads TGTGCCAGCAGCGGGACTAAGGATGAGCAGTTCTTC. It translates to CASSGTKDEQFF.

V gene TRBV6-5 combines with J gene TRBJ1-1; D perhaps matches TRBD1 (5 bases). The CDR3 covers 15 residues. Trimming cost V 0 bases and J 0 bases, with 8 bases left between them. Per the germline V gene, CDR1 is MNHEY and CDR2 is SVGAGI. CDR3 DNA sequence: TGTGCCAGCAGTTACTCAAGGACACTGAACACTGAAGCTTTCTTT. It codes for CASSYSRTLNTEAFF.

This clonotype was observed a single time. This chain links TRBV15 with TRBJ2-3; tentative D call: TRBD1 (6 bases). The CDR3 spans 15 residues. CDR1 is LNHNV and CDR2 is YYDKDF in the germline V gene (reference sequence). Trimming removed 2 bases at V and 1 base at J, with 10 bases between. The CDR3, as DNA: TGTGCCACCAGCAGATTTGAGGGGGGCACAGATACGCAGTATTTT. This translates into CATSRFEGGTDTQYF.

This clonotype was observed many times. The gene calls are TRBV6-2 or TRBV6-3 and TRBJ2-7, with D tentatively TRBD2 (6 bases). Germline CDR1 and CDR2: MNHEY and SVGEGT. The CDR3 is made up of 17 amino acids. Trimming shortened V by 2 bases and J by 2 bases, and 19 bases separated the two germline ends. The CDR3 region has the DNA TGTGCCAGCAGTTACCCCTCGGGCGGGACGAACCCCTACGAGCAGTACGTC. Encoded protein: CASSYPSGGTNPYEQYV.

The chain is built from TRBV6-2 or TRBV6-3 and TRBJ2-4; 13 bases match TRBD2. V lost 7 bases to trimming and J lost 4 bases; unmatched junction nucleotides: 4. The CDR3 length is 15 residues. Germline V lookup: CDR1 MNHEY, CDR2 SVGEGT. CDR3 protein: CASTGLAGDKNIQYF. The DNA for the CDR3 is TGTGCCAGCACCGGACTAGCGGGAGATAAAAACATTCAGTACTTC.

This chain joins TRBV12-5 and TRBJ1-4; possibly TRBD1 for D (6 bases). This CDR3 is built from 15 residues. Germline V gives CDR1 LGHNT, CDR2 FRNRAP. Trimming stripped 3 bases from V and 6 bases from J, with 14 bases between. The CDR3 region has the DNA TGTGCTAGTGGTTTCGGGGGGCGTCCCGATGAAAAACTGTTTTTT. Translating it yields CASGFGGRPDEKLFF.